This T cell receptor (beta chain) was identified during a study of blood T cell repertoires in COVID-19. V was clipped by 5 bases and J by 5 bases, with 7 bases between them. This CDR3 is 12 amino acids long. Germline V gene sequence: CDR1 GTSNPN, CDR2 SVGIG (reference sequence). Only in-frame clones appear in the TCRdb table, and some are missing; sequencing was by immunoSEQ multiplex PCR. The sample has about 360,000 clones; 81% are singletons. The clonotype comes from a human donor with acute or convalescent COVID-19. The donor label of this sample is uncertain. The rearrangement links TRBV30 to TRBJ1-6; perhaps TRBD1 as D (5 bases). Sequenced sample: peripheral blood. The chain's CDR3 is CAWATDNSPLHF. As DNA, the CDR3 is TGTGCCTGGGCGACAGATAATTCACCCCTCCACTTT.